This T cell receptor beta chain was obtained from a study of blood T cell repertoires in COVID-19. Study background: T cells, B-cell-depleted T cells, or PBMCs supplied cDNA or gDNA.

Method: immunoSEQ multiplex PCR; TCRdb's copy keeps in-frame clones and lacks some. The table lists around 450,000 clones, 90% of them singletons. About this clone itself: One junction end does not reproduce the germline sequence, and a read error may be involved.

The CDR3 has 13 amino acids. Looked up from germline, CDR1 is SGDLS and CDR2 is YYNGEE. The rearrangement uses TRBV9 and TRBJ1-2; D is uncertain. This receptor was identified in a man aged 18-30 years who had recovered from COVID-19. The sample comprised PBMCs or T cells enriched from blood (not recorded which). CDR3 in amino acids: CASSVVSNYGYTF. CDR3 DNA: TGTGCCAGCAGCGTAGTCAGTAACTATGGTTACACCTTC.